This T cell receptor beta chain came from a study of T cell responses to AZD1222 COVID-19 vaccine (dated by TCRdb to the early 2020s). General notes on the study: AZD1222 recipients given second doses at about 4 weeks or at about 12 weeks were pooled, since spike-specific TCR depth and breadth were not found to differ between the two schedules. A total of 233 trial participants underwent TCR sequencing, of whom under 220 had received two doses of AZD1222 and roughly 26 had received two doses of the MenACWY control vaccine. Trial participants were enrolled by age into 18-55, 56-69 and 70-plus year subgroups, with roughly 160, 29 and 62 TCR-sequenced participants respectively. Broader findings and caveats from the paper: Nearly half of unique spike-specific TCRs reportedly recognized epitopes outside regions mutated in the B.1.351 and B.1.1.7 variants. No day 14 peak-response samples were available, so repertoires were characterized only after the peak T cell response. In the small 56-69-year group, the increase in depth fell short of significance, most likely because of low power. The vaccine-associated CD4 TCRs covered the entire spike protein, and the dominant responses fell in regions 160-218 and 743-854. Most participants were white British and females outnumbered males, and the authors suggested that clonal diversity may have been underestimated. Conclusions about previously exposed vaccinees are limited because only six or seven AZD1222 recipients were SARS-CoV-2 seropositive at baseline. Spike-specific TCR breadth and depth rose significantly after two AZD1222 doses compared with day 0 and with MenACWY recipients.

From cysteine to phenylalanine, the CDR3 is 14 amino acids long. The DNA shown is the 42-base CDR3, in frame from base 1. V lost 0 bases and J lost 9 bases; the stretch between them is 15 bases long. CDR1 and CDR2 are drawn from the germline V gene: SGHDT, YYEEEE. Regarding this clone: Its specific antigen is unknown. Base quality data are lacking; no much larger clone is found one base away.

In light of the paper, this sample's time point label describes: baseline before first vaccination. Vaccinee samples came from UK trials COV001 and COV002, including a single-blind randomized controlled phase 2/3 trial of AZD1222 (ChAdOx1 nCoV-19) in healthy adults. For TCRbeta chain sequencing, PBMC samples were collected from trial participants at day 0 and at day 28 after the second dose. The CDR3 regions of human TCRbeta chains were analyzed by immunosequencing. The authors processed their data as follows. Repertoire TCRs were checked for matches against a reference library of SARS-CoV-2-specific TCRs that had been generated using the MIRA antigen-specificity platform. Breadth meant the fraction of unique TCRs that were SARS-CoV-2-associated, whereas depth meant the fraction of total T cells that were SARS-CoV-2-associated. Using the MIRA data, each spike-specific TCR was assigned both to the spike region to which the TCR was reactive and to a CD4 or CD8 class. Log10-transformed breadth and depth values were compared by one-way ANOVA with Sidak's multiple comparisons tests. TCRdb mirrors the immuneACCESS table, restricted to in-frame sequences. Some clones are absent from its copies; in checked studies, under half trace to an unresolved V gene, and the reason for the others is unknown. Clone size and V and J calls were adopted from that table, with D and trimming inferred from the DNA. Here the sample has more than 60,000 clones; around 90% occur a single time. In total, the top ten clones hold roughly 24% of the sample.

Sample: peripheral blood, taken on day 0 of AZD1222 vaccination. The rearranged chain carries TRBV5-6 and TRBJ1-2, with no reliable assignment of the D segment. The origin of this receptor is an adult in good health. CDR3 reads: CASSLAGLFVSYTF. The nucleotide sequence reads as follows: TGTGCCAGCAGCTTGGCGGGCCTGTTCGTGAGCTACACCTTC.